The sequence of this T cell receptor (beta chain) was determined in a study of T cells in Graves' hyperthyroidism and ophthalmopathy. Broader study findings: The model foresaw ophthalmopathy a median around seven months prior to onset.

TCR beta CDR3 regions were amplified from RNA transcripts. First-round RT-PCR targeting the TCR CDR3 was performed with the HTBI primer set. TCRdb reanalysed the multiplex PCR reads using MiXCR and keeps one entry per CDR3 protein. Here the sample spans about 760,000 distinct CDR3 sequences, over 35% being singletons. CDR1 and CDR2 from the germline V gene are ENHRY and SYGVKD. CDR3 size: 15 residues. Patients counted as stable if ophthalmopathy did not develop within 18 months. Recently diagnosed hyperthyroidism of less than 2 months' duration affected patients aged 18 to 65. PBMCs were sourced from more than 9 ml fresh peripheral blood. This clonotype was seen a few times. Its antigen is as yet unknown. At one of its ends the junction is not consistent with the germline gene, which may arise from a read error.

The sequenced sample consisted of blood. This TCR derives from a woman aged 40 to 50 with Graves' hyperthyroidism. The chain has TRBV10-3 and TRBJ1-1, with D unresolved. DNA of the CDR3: TGTGCCAGCAGTTACTCCTCCCCCGGGTCCACTGAAGCTTTCTTT. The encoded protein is CASSYSSPGSTEAFF.